This T cell receptor beta chain was profiled in a study of T cells in Graves' hyperthyroidism and ophthalmopathy. Researchers amplified the TCR beta CDR3 regions from RNA transcripts. TCR CDR3 underwent first-round RT-PCR with the HTBI primer set. MiXCR, run by TCRdb on the multiplex PCR reads, gives a single entry per CDR3 protein. Here the sample spans approximately 28,000 distinct CDR3 sequences, around 40% being singletons. Findings of the study overall: Ophthalmopathy was predicted by the model a median of approximately 6.6 months ahead of onset. Among clonotypes expanded in thyroid above 0.001, most were also found in blood.

CDR3 length: 11 amino acids. Per the germline V gene, CDR1 is DFQATT and CDR2 is SNEGSKA (reference sequence). As regards this clonotype: No antigen is known for it. The junction shows a germline mismatch at one end, possibly a read error.

The TCR was taken from a woman aged 25 to 39 with Graves' hyperthyroidism. The sequencing input was blood. The J gene is TRBJ2-7, the V gene TRBV20-1, with D possibly being TRBD2 (6 bases). CDR3 coding DNA: TGCAGCGGGACTGGCCTAGGCGAGCGGTATTTC. This codes for CSGTGLGERYF.